These 24 T cell receptor beta chains came from one sample sequenced in a study of a mutant IDH1 vaccine in newly diagnosed glioma. Their antigen targets remain unknown. Sequencing used immunoSEQ multiplex PCR; TCRdb keeps in-frame clones, though not all of them. The sample records 24,000 or so clones, roughly 83% being singletons. The time point is: week 47, end of study. With topical imiquimod, each dose of the vaccine consisted of 300 ug of mutant IDH1 20-mer peptide. Source: PBMCs, taken from a glioma patient whose treatment included an IDH1 peptide vaccine. The source of these receptors is a man between 35 and 55 years old with glioma.

The chain recombines TRBV9 with TRBJ2-5, with D possibly matching TRBD2 (6 bases). Germline CDR1 and CDR2: SGDLS and YYNGEE. Deletions cut 4 bases from V and 7 bases from J, with 20 bases between. The CDR3 totals 15 residues. In nucleotides, the CDR3 is TGTGCCAGCAGCCAACTTCTCGGGAGACGGGCGACCCAGTACTTC. Translating it yields CASSQLLGRRATQYF. The whole variable domain, remainder taken from reference TRBV9 and TRBJ2-5, is DSGVTQTPKHLITATGQRVTLRCSPRSGDLSVYWYQQSLDQGLQFLIQYYNGEERAKGNILERFSAQQFPDLHSELNLSSLELGDSALYFCASSQLLGRRATQYFGPGTRLLVL.

This rearrangement joins TRBV9 to TRBJ1-4, with D possibly matching TRBD1 (6 bases). V dropped 6 bases and J dropped 8 bases, with 20 bases sitting between them. This CDR3 has 15 amino acids. Germline CDR1 SGDLS, CDR2 YYNGEE. CDR3 nucleotide sequence: TGTGCCAGCACCACGAAGGGGGGAGTAGGGGAAAAACTGTTTTTT. Translation: CASTTKGGVGEKLFF.

The rearrangement joins TRBV29-1 to TRBJ2-1; the D gene is possibly TRBD2 (6 bases). Trimming took 7 bases from V and 0 from J, leaving 16 bases between them. Germline V CDR1 and CDR2: SQVTM, ANQGSEA. The CDR3 contains 15 residues. The CDR3 protein is CSGRVAGSSYNEQFF. The DNA of the CDR3 is TGCAGCGGGAGGGTAGCTGGGAGCTCCTACAATGAGCAGTTCTTC.

The rearrangement joins TRBV11-2 to TRBJ2-7, with 7 bases aligning to TRBD1. V shed 5 bases and J 2 bases; nucleotides not matched to a gene: 3. Germline V CDR1 and CDR2: SGHAT, FQNNGV. The CDR3 extends over 13 amino acids. CDR3 sequence reads: CASSVTGPYEQYF. The CDR3 region has the DNA TGTGCCAGCAGCGTGACAGGGCCCTACGAGCAGTACTTC. The full variable domain, with the rest looked up from reference TRBV11-2 and TRBJ2-7, is EAGVAQSPRYKIIEKRQSVAFWCNPISGHATLYWYQQILGQGPKLLIQFQNNGVVDDSQLPKDRFSAERLKGVDSTLKIQPAKLEDSAVYLCASSVTGPYEQYFGPGTRLTVT.

The rearrangement uses TRBV14 and TRBJ2-2; tentative D call: TRBD2 (6 bases). V lost 0 bases and J lost 5, with 13 bases in between. The length of the CDR3 is 16 residues. Per the germline V gene, CDR1 is SGHDN and CDR2 is FVKESK. CDR3 in DNA: TGTGCCAGCAGCCAAGATGGAGGGGCGCGGACCGGGGAGCTGTTTTTT. It is translated as CASSQDGGARTGELFF.

The V and J genes are TRBV9 and TRBJ2-7; TRBD1 matches 11 bases. CDR3 size: 15 residues. Trimming at V came to 3 bases and at J to 2 bases, leaving 4 bases not matched to a gene. The germline V gene has CDR1 SGDLS and CDR2 YYNGEE. The CDR3 DNA is TGTGCCAGCAGCGCCGGGACAGGGGGACCCTACGAGCAGTACTTC. Translated: CASSAGTGGPYEQYF.

The DNA of the CDR3 is TGTGCCAGCTCATCGATTAGCGGGAGAGGGACAGATACGCAGTATTTT. It specifies CASSSISGRGTDTQYF. The chain is built from TRBV18 and TRBJ2-3; 9 positions match TRBD2. The V and J ends lost 5 bases and 3 bases, in that order; junction bases with no gene match: 9. Germline loops: CDR1 KGHSH, CDR2 LQKENI. The CDR3 is made up of 16 amino acids. The full variable domain, with the rest looked up from reference TRBV18 and TRBJ2-3, is NAGVMQNPRHLVRRRGQEARLRCSPMKGHSHVYWYRQLPEEGLKFMVYLQKENIIDESGMPKERFSAEFPKEGPSILRIQQVVRGDSAAYFCASSSISGRGTDTQYFGPGTRLTVL.

V usage is TRBV5-3 and J usage is TRBJ2-3, with TRBD2 matching over 9 bases. TRBV5-3 is filed as an ORF, its function uncertain. The trim removed 7 bases at V and 1 base at J, leaving 22 bases unmatched. The CDR3 spans 20 residues. DNA of the CDR3: TGTGCCAGATGCCCCCCTCAGCCAGCGGGAGGTCCCTGTGGCACAGATACGCAGTATTTT. Translating gives CARCPPQPAGGPCGTDTQYF.

The genes are TRBV19 and TRBJ2-5, with a possible D match to TRBD1 (5 bases). Looked up from germline, CDR1 is LNHDA and CDR2 is SQIVND (reference sequence). V was pared by 5 bases and J by 4 bases, with 14 bases between. This CDR3 has 14 residues. CDR3 sequence: CASSLRQSRETQYF. CDR3 DNA: TGTGCCAGTAGTCTCAGACAGTCAAGAGAGACCCAGTACTTC.

The rearrangement links TRBV10-3 to TRBJ2-1; unclear D gene. The V end lost 3 bases, the J end lost 2 bases, and 11 bases lay between the germline ends. CDR3 length: 15 residues. Germline CDR1 ENHRY, CDR2 SYGVKD. The CDR3 DNA follows: TGTGCCATCAGTGACAGTGCCCCGGCCTACAATGAGCAGTTCTTC. This encodes CAISDSAPAYNEQFF.

The V gene is TRBV28, the J gene TRBJ1-2, with TRBD1 identical over 8 bases. Per germline, CDR1 MDHEN and CDR2 SYDVKM. V was clipped by 6 bases and J by 1 base; unmatched bases: 10. This CDR3 spans 16 amino acids. The CDR3 protein is CASRGAGGAGNYGYTF. CDR3 bases: TGTGCCAGCAGGGGCGCAGGGGGCGCTGGTAACTATGGCTACACCTTC.

The table lists this clone with a few counts. The junction differs from germline at one of its ends, possibly a read error. The V call is TRBV28, the J call TRBJ2-3; D possibly corresponds to TRBD2 (6 bases). This CDR3 spans 14 amino acids. Germline V lookup: CDR1 MDHEN, CDR2 SYDVKM. The CDR3 is CASKPGTASDTQYF. As DNA, the CDR3 is TGTGCCAGCAAGCCAGGGACTGCCTCAGACACGCAGTATTTT.

The chain is built from TRBV6-5 and TRBJ1-2, with D perhaps TRBD1 (5 bases). The CDR3 spans 16 residues. CDR1 is MNHEY and CDR2 is SVGAGI in the germline V gene. The ends were cut back, 0 bases at V and 4 bases at J, with 15 bases in the middle. CDR3 bases: TGTGCCAGCAGTTACTCCGGGGGGGGGACTCGCTATGGCTACACCTTC. Translated, it gives CASSYSGGGTRYGYTF.

The chain uses TRBV6-5 and TRBJ2-1; no reliable D call. Deletions cut 2 bases from V and 4 bases from J, with 6 bases between. Germline V gene sequence: CDR1 MNHEY, CDR2 SVGAGI. This CDR3 spans 13 amino acids. The CDR3 nucleotides read TGTGCCAGCAGTTACGACAAGTACAATGAGCAGTTCTTC. It is translated as CASSYDKYNEQFF.

The chain recombines TRBV6-1 with TRBJ2-7, with D uncertain. This CDR3 is 14 amino acids long. Germline V CDR1 and CDR2: MNHNS, SASEGT. V was clipped by 7 bases and J by 4 bases, with 17 bases between them. CDR3 loop: CASNHLQTLYEQYF. The CDR3 nucleotides are TGTGCCAGCAACCACCTCCAAACCCTATACGAGCAGTACTTC.

The count of this clone is one. V is TRBV19 and J is TRBJ2-1; 12 positions match TRBD2. Per the germline V gene, CDR1 is LNHDA and CDR2 is SQIVND (reference sequence). V gave up 1 base and J gave up 5 bases; unmatched junction bases: 3. This CDR3 spans 16 amino acids. CDR3 nucleotides: TGTGCCAGTAGTATAGGGACTAGCGGGACCAACAATGAGCAGTTCTTC. Translation: CASSIGTSGTNNEQFF.

The J gene is TRBJ2-5, the V gene TRBV27; D not resolved. V dropped 0 bases and J dropped 0 bases, with 8 bases sitting between them. Germline CDR1 MNHEY, CDR2 SMNVEV (reference sequence). The CDR3 is made up of 15 amino acids. This CDR3 is CASSLSSNHQETQYF. The CDR3 DNA reads as TGTGCCAGCAGTTTATCGTCAAATCACCAAGAGACCCAGTACTTC.

The rearrangement links TRBV5-5 to TRBJ1-1, with 11 bases identical to TRBD1. Germline loops: CDR1 SGHKS, CDR2 YYEKEE (reference sequence). Germline trimming cut 6 bases from V and 0 bases from J; bases unmatched to any gene: 7. The CDR3 is 16 amino acids. This CDR3 reads CASNLGTGGVNTEAFF. CDR3 sequence (DNA): TGTGCCAGCAACCTTGGGACAGGGGGAGTGAACACTGAAGCTTTCTTT.

The chain couples TRBV7-2 to TRBJ1-3, with D hard to call. Trimming shortened V by 6 bases and J by 1 base, and 13 bases separated the two germline ends. This CDR3 has 15 amino acids. Germline assignment: CDR1 SGHTA and CDR2 FQGNSA. CDR3 DNA: TGTGCCAGCAGTCCTCGTCGGGGATCTGGAAACACCATATATTTT. It yields the protein CASSPRRGSGNTIYF.

The chain combines TRBV5-1 with TRBJ2-7; D gene uncertain. Trimming cost V 4 bases and J 4 bases, with 9 bases left between them. Looked up from germline, CDR1 is SGHRS and CDR2 is YFSETQ. CDR3 length: 12 amino acids. The CDR3 loop is CASSRTQYEQYF. CDR3 DNA sequence: TGCGCCAGCAGCCGAACGCAGTACGAGCAGTACTTC. Together with reference TRBV5-1 and TRBJ2-7, the CDR3 gives the full variable domain: KAGVTQTPRYLIKTRGQQVTLSCSPISGHRSVSWYQQTPGQGLQFLFEYFSETQRNKGNFPGRFSGRQFSNSRSEMNVSTLELGDSALYLCASSRTQYEQYFGPGTRLTVT.

This clone was seen only once. The V gene is TRBV14, the J gene TRBJ2-5, with D perhaps matching TRBD2 (6 bases). The V gene's germline CDR1 is SGHDN and CDR2 FVKESK. V lost 7 bases, J lost 4 bases, and 13 bases lay in between. CDR3 length equals 13 residues. This chain's CDR3 is CASTRGLGETQYF. The CDR3 DNA is TGTGCCAGCACGCGGGGTTTGGGAGAGACCCAGTACTTC. The complete variable domain, with remaining parts taken from reference TRBV14 and TRBJ2-5, reads EAGVTQFPSHSVIEKGQTVTLRCDPISGHDNLYWYRRVMGKEIKFLLHFVKESKQDESGMPNNRFLAERTGGTYSTLKVQPAELEDSGVYFCASTRGLGETQYFGPGTRLLVL.

A remark on this clone: Other DNA sequences within the sample encode an identical CDR3. The V call is TRBV19, the J call TRBJ1-1; D ambiguous. CDR3 length: 13 residues. Germline V CDR1 and CDR2: LNHDA, SQIVND (reference sequence). The V end was cut by 1 base, the J end by 0 bases, with 3 bases between. The CDR3 DNA follows: TGTGCCAGTAGTATAGTTCTGAACACTGAAGCTTTCTTT. It yields the protein CASSIVLNTEAFF. Full variable domain (rest looked up from reference TRBV19 and TRBJ1-1): DGGITQSPKYLFRKEGQNVTLSCEQNLNHDAMYWYRQDPGQGLRLIYYSQIVNDFQKGDIAEGYSVSREKKESFPLTVTSAQKNPTAFYLCASSIVLNTEAFFGQGTRLTVV.

The V and J genes are TRBV11-1 and TRBJ2-7; D gene uncertain. Trimming removed 5 bases from V and 2 bases from J, with 10 bases in between. This CDR3 has 13 residues. The germline V gene encodes CDR1 SGHAT and CDR2 FQDESV (reference sequence). The DNA for the CDR3 is TGTGCCAGCAGCCCAATAGGGACCTACGAGCAGTACTTC. Translation gives CASSPIGTYEQYF. The full variable domain, with the rest looked up from reference TRBV11-1 and TRBJ2-7, is EAEVAQSPRYKITEKSQAVAFWCDPISGHATLYWYRQILGQGPELLVQFQDESVVDDSQLPKDRFSAERLKGVDSTLKIQPAELGDSAMYLCASSPIGTYEQYFGPGTRLTVT.

V and J are TRBV7-2 and TRBJ1-2; D call uncertain. The CDR3 runs 13 residues. Between the trimmed V and J ends, which lost 5 bases and 4 bases, there was a span of 11 bases. The germline V gene encodes CDR1 SGHTA and CDR2 FQGNSA. CDR3 coding DNA: TGTGCCAGCAGCCCGGACCAGGCCTATGGCTACACCTTC. Its protein product is CASSPDQAYGYTF.